The entry that follows covers one T cell receptor (beta chain) sequence. This sample is part of a study of blood T cell repertoires in COVID-19. Germline CDR1 reads SGHDT; CDR2 reads YYEEEE. The V segment lost 4 bases and the J segment 2 bases; nucleotides outside the gene matches: 14. The CDR3 consists of 18 residues. Symptom resolution, clearance, or two negative PCRs marked the recovered donors of Cohort 3. Per the original methods: Nucleated cell number was recorded as an estimate derived from reference gene primer amplification. Some clones are missing from TCRdb's copy, which holds only in-frame ones; the method was immunoSEQ multiplex PCR. That table supplies the V and J calls and clone size; D and trimming were determined from the DNA. The sample comprises approximately 300,000 clones, about 89% of which are singletons, and roughly 5.2% rests with the top ten.

This clonotype originated in a man in his sixties who had recovered from COVID-19. The J gene is TRBJ1-5, the V gene TRBV5-6; TRBD1 matches at 8 bases. Material for sequencing was PBMCs or T cells enriched from blood (not recorded which). The CDR3, as DNA: TGTGCCAGCAGCCTGCGCGGCAGGGGGCTATTAGGCAATCAGCCCCAGCATTTT. Translation gives CASSLRGRGLLGNQPQHF.